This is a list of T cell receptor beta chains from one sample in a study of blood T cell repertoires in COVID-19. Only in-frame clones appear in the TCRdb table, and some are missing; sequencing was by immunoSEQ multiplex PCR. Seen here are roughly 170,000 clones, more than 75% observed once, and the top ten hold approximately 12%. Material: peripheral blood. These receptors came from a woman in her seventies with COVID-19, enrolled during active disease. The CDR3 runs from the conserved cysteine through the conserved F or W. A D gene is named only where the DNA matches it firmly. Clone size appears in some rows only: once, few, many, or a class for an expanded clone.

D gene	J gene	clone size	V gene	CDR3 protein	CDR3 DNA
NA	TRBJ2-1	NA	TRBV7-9	CASSTGQDYNEQFF	TGTGCCAGCAGCACCGGACAAGACTACAATGAGCAGTTCTTC
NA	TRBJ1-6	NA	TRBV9	CASSPPGGGEIYSPLHF	TGTGCCAGCAGCCCACCGGGGGGCGGGGAAATATACTCACCCCTCCACTTT
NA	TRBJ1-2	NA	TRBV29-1	CSAGGQSDYGYTF	TGCAGCGCTGGAGGGCAGTCGGATTATGGCTACACCTTC
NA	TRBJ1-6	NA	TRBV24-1	CATSDLGQGNSPLHF	TGTGCCACCAGTGATTTAGGCCAGGGTAATTCACCCCTCCACTTT
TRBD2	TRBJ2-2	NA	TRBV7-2	CASSSGSVTGELFF	TGTGCCAGCAGCAGCGGGAGTGTGACCGGGGAGCTGTTTTTT
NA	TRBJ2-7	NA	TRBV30	CAWTPGKGAYEQYF	TGTGCCTGGACTCCAGGGAAGGGGGCCTACGAGCAGTACTTC
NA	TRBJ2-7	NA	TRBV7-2	CASSSPLRRVTYEQYF	TGTGCCAGCAGCTCACCCTTGAGGCGCGTTACCTACGAGCAGTACTTC
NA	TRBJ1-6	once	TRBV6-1	CASSERQGSSPLHF	TGTGCCAGCAGTGAAAGGCAGGGGAGCTCACCCCTCCACTTT
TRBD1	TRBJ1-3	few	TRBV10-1	CASIIQGPGNTIYF	TGCGCCAGCATCATACAGGGGCCTGGAAACACCATATATTTT
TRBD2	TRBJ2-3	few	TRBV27	CASSRTSLNTQYF	TGTGCCAGCAGCCGGACTAGTCTGAATACGCAGTATTTT
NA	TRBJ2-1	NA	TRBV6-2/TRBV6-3	CASSYSRHRNEQFF	TGTGCCAGCAGTTACTCGAGACATCGTAATGAGCAGTTCTTC
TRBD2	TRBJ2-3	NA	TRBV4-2	CASSHGLAGGTPRTDTQYF	TGTGCCAGCAGCCACGGACTAGCGGGAGGCACCCCTCGCACAGATACGCAGTATTTT
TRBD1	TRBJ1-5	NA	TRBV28	CASSPGGQGANQPQHF	TGTGCCAGCAGTCCAGGCGGACAGGGGGCTAATCAGCCCCAGCATTTT
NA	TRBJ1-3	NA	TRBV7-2	CASSPGPYSGNTIYF	TGTGCCAGCAGCCCAGGCCCTTACTCTGGAAACACCATATATTTT